These 14 T cell receptor beta chains were sequenced from one sample in a study of T cell repertoires in cytomegalovirus infection. TCRdb fed the reads into MiXCR, producing one record per CDR3 protein. The table has about 140,000 distinct CDR3 sequences, about 6.1% seen once. Sample: PBMCs. The receptors originated from a human donor in good health (CMV status not recorded). Some clones in this sample may be carry-over from other donors' samples.

This clonotype was counted only a few times. The CDR3 bases are TGTGCCAGCAGTCCACAGACAGGGGCAGGCAATCAGCCCCAGCATTTT. This codes for CASSPQTGAGNQPQHF. The chain carries TRBV28 and TRBJ1-5; 8 nucleotides line up with TRBD1. The CDR3 loop spans 16 amino acids. V lost 5 bases to trimming and J lost 2 bases; unmatched junction nucleotides: 8. The germline gives CDR1 MDHEN, CDR2 SYDVKM.

This clonotype appeared many times. The chain combines TRBV6-2 or TRBV6-3 with TRBJ1-5; unclear D gene. The CDR3 length is 15 residues. The germline V and J ends were trimmed by 2 bases and 0 bases, with 8 bases remaining between them. Germline CDR1 MNHEY, CDR2 SVGEGT. CDR3 nucleotide sequence: TGTGCCAGCAGTTACCTTCAGACTAGCAATCAGCCCCAGCATTTT. It yields the protein CASSYLQTSNQPQHF.

Only a few counts were recorded for this clonotype. The chain combines TRBV14 with TRBJ2-7; D gene uncertain. Germline V CDR1 and CDR2: SGHDN, FVKESK. The CDR3 length is 14 residues. Trimming shortened V by 5 bases and J by 2 bases, and 13 bases separated the two germline ends. The CDR3, as DNA: TGTGCCAGCAGCTACTCACCATCAGCCTACGAGCAGTACTTC. It yields the protein CASSYSPSAYEQYF.

This clonotype has ten or more counts. The J gene is TRBJ2-2, the V gene TRBV5-1; TRBD1 matches at 8 bases. Germline V gene sequence: CDR1 SGHRS, CDR2 YFSETQ. J was trimmed by 3 bases and V by 5 bases; bases with no gene match: 3. The length of the CDR3 is 14 residues. CDR3 region: CASRPGQDTGELFF. The CDR3 nucleotides read TGCGCCAGCAGGCCGGGACAGGACACCGGGGAGCTGTTTTTT.

This clonotype came up many times. This sequence joins TRBV19 and TRBJ1-2; D might be TRBD1 (5 bases). CDR3 length equals 15 residues. Deletions cut 7 bases from V and 12 bases from J, with 27 bases between. In germline, CDR1 is LNHDA, CDR2 SQIVND (reference sequence). CDR3 sequence: CASNSSQGAGVANTF. The CDR3 nucleotides read TGTGCCAGTAACAGCTCTCAGGGAGCTGGAGTGGCGAACACCTTC.

This clonotype was seen repeatedly, ten times or more. The chain employs TRBV7-3 and TRBJ2-3; either TRBD1 or TRBD2 may supply D (5 bases each). Trimming removed 5 bases at V and 1 base at J, with 13 bases between. Germline V lookup: CDR1 SGHTA, CDR2 FQGTGA. CDR3 length: 15 amino acids. CDR3 sequence: CASSKQVGGTDTQYF. In DNA form, the CDR3 reads TGTGCCAGCAGCAAACAGGTCGGGGGCACAGATACGCAGTATTTT.

This clonotype was detected only a few times. The chain couples TRBV20-1 to TRBJ2-5; 11 bases line up with TRBD1. The V gene's germline CDR1 is DFQATT and CDR2 SNEGSKA (reference sequence). This CDR3 has 15 amino acids. V was clipped by 1 base and J by 7 bases; unmatched bases: 8. CDR3 amino acids: CSARAGTGGIRTQYF. CDR3 nucleotides: TGCAGTGCTAGAGCCGGGACAGGGGGTATTCGGACCCAGTACTTC.

This clonotype was seen ten or more times. V usage is TRBV19 and J usage is TRBJ1-5; 7 positions agree with TRBD1. V was clipped by 8 bases and J by 3 bases; unmatched bases: 10. Germline V lookup: CDR1 LNHDA, CDR2 SQIVND (reference sequence). This CDR3 is 15 amino acids long. The CDR3 coding sequence is TGTGCCAGTCAAGCCGGGACAGCTTACAATCAGCCCCAGCATTTT. It specifies CASQAGTAYNQPQHF.

This chain connects TRBV9 to TRBJ2-7; 7 bases agree with TRBD1. The length of the CDR3 is 14 residues. Losses at the gene ends were 3 bases for V and 0 bases for J; bases not matched to a gene: 3. The germline gives CDR1 SGDLS, CDR2 YYNGEE. CDR3 amino acids: CASSEGQISYEQYF. In nucleotides, the CDR3 is TGTGCCAGCAGCGAGGGACAGATCTCCTACGAGCAGTACTTC. Supplemented by reference TRBV9 and TRBJ2-7, the full variable domain reads DSGVTQTPKHLITATGQRVTLRCSPRSGDLSVYWYQQSLDQGLQFLIQYYNGEERAKGNILERFSAQQFPDLHSELNLSSLELGDSALYFCASSEGQISYEQYFGPGTRLTVT.

V and J are TRBV7-9 and TRBJ2-7; no reliable D call. Germline V gene data show CDR1 as SEHNR and CDR2 as FQNEAQ (reference sequence). The CDR3 is made up of 14 amino acids. The germline V and J ends were trimmed by 3 bases and 2 bases, with 11 bases remaining between them. The CDR3 DNA follows: TGTGCCAGCAGCTTCGGCAGGATACCCTACGAGCAGTACTTC. Translated: CASSFGRIPYEQYF. Full variable domain (missing parts from reference TRBV7-9 and TRBJ2-7): DTGVSQNPRHKITKRGQNVTFRCDPISEHNRLYWYRQTLGQGPEFLTYFQNEAQLEKSRLLSDRFSAERPKGSFSTLEIQRTEQGDSAMYLCASSFGRIPYEQYFGPGTRLTVT.

This clonotype appeared many times. The rearrangement joins TRBV7-9 to TRBJ1-5, with TRBD1 as a possible D gene (5 bases). Germline-derived CDR1 and CDR2 are SEHNR and FQNEAQ (reference sequence). The CDR3 covers 16 residues. V shed 1 base and J shed 3 bases, with 13 bases lying between them. CDR3: CASSLEVAGHNQPQHF. The CDR3 DNA reads as TGTGCCAGCAGCTTAGAGGTGGCCGGACACAATCAGCCCCAGCATTTT.

At least ten counts were recorded for this clonotype. The J gene is TRBJ2-2, the V gene TRBV24-1; no clear D. This CDR3 is built from 17 residues. The V gene's germline CDR1 is KGHDR and CDR2 SFDVKD. V was trimmed by 4 bases and J by 2 bases, leaving 16 bases between them. CDR3 DNA: TGTGCCACCAGTGACGCCTCGTTGCGAGGAAACACCGGGGAGCTGTTTTTT. Amino acid sequence: CATSDASLRGNTGELFF.

This clonotype was observed many times. The chain links TRBV7-2 to TRBJ1-5; D is ambiguous. Between the trimmed V and J ends, which lost 1 base and 7 bases, there was a span of 14 bases. Germline lookup yields CDR1 SGHTA and CDR2 FQGNSA. This CDR3 region has 15 residues. CDR3 sequence (DNA): TGTGCCAGCAGCTTAGTGGGCAGGTTGGGGCAGCCCCAGCATTTT. This codes for CASSLVGRLGQPQHF.

This clonotype was detected ten times or more. The chain recombines TRBV7-8 with TRBJ1-3; TRBD1 aligns across 8 bases. J lost 0 bases, V lost 2 bases, and 3 bases had no gene match. CDR1 is SGHVS and CDR2 is FQNEAQ in the germline V gene. This CDR3 contains 16 residues. CDR3 bases: TGTGCCAGCAGCTTAATAGGACAGGGCTCTGGAAACACCATATATTTT. This sequence encodes CASSLIGQGSGNTIYF. The full variable domain, with the rest looked up from reference TRBV7-8 and TRBJ1-3, is GAGVSQSPRYKVAKRGQDVALRCDPISGHVSLFWYQQALGQGPEFLTYFQNEAQLDKSGLPSDRFFAERPEGSVSTLKIQRTQQEDSAVYLCASSLIGQGSGNTIYFGEGSWLTVV.